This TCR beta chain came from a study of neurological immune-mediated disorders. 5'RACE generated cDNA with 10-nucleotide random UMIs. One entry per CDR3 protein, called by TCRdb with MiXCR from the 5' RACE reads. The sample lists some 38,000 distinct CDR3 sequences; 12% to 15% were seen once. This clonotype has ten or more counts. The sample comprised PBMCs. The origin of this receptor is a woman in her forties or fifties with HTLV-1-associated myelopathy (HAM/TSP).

The CDR3 spells CASSRSGQAQETQYF. As DNA, the CDR3 is TGTGCCAGCAGCCGCAGTGGACAGGCCCAAGAGACCCAGTACTTC. The rearrangement links TRBV11-2 to TRBJ2-5, with TRBD1 matching 7 bases. J gave up 1 base and V 5 bases, and 7 bases lay outside the gene matches. The germline gives CDR1 SGHAT, CDR2 FQNNGV. The CDR3 has 15 residues. The full variable domain, rest sourced from reference TRBV11-2 and TRBJ2-5, is EAGVAQSPRYKIIEKRQSVAFWCNPISGHATLYWYQQILGQGPKLLIQFQNNGVVDDSQLPKDRFSAERLKGVDSTLKIQPAKLEDSAVYLCASSRSGQAQETQYFGPGTRLLVL.